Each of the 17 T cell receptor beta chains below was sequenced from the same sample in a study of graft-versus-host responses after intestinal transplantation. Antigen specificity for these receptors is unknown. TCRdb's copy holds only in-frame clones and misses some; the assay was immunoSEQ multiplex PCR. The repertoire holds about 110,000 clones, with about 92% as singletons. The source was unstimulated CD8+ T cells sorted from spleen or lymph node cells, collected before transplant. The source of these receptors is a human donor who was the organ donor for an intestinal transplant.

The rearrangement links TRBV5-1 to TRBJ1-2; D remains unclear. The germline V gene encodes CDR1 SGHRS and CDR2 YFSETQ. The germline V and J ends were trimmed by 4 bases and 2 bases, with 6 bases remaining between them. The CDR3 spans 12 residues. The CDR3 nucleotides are TGCGCCAGCAGCGCAGACAACTATGGCTACACCTTC. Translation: CASSADNYGYTF. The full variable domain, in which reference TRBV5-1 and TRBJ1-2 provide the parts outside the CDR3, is KAGVTQTPRYLIKTRGQQVTLSCSPISGHRSVSWYQQTPGQGLQFLFEYFSETQRNKGNFPGRFSGRQFSNSRSEMNVSTLELGDSALYLCASSADNYGYTFGSGTRLTVV.

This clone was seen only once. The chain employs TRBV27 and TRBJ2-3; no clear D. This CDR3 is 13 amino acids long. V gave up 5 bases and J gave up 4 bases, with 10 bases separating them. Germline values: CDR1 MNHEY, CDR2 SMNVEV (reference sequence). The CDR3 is CASSLAESDTQYF. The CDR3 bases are TGTGCCAGCAGTCTCGCAGAGTCAGATACGCAGTATTTT.

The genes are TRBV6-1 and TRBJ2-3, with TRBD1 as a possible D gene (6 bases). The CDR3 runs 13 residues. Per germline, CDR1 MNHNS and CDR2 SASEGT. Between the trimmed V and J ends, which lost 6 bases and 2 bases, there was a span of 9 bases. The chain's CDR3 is CASRDSPTDTQYF. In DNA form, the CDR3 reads TGTGCCAGCAGGGACAGTCCCACAGATACGCAGTATTTT.

The CDR3 reads CASSPDFRYEQYF. Written as DNA, the CDR3 is TGTGCCAGCAGTCCGGACTTTCGCTACGAGCAGTACTTC. The chain has TRBV27 and TRBJ2-5; D might be TRBD2 (5 bases). The J call may be in error: the DNA end matches TRBJ2-7 better. Germline CDR1 is MNHEY and CDR2 is SMNVEV (reference sequence). The CDR3 runs to 13 residues.

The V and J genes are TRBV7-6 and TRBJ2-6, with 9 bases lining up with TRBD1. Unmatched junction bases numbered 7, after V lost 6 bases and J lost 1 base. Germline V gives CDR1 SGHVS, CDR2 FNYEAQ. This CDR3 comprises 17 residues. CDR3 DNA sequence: TGTGCCAGCAGTTTCGGGACAGGGCCTTCTGGGGCCAACGTCCTGACTTTC. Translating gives CASSFGTGPSGANVLTF.

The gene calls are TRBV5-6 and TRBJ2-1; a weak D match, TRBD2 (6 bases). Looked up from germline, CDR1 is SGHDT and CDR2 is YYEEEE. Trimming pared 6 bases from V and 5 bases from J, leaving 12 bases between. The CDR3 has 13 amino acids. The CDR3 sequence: CASNSIADNEQFF. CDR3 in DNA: TGTGCCAGCAACTCGATAGCGGACAATGAGCAGTTCTTC.

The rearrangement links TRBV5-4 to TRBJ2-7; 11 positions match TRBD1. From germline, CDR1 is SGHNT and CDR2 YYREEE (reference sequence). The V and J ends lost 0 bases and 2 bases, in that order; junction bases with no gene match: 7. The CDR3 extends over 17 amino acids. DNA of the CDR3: TGTGCCAGCAGCTTGGTTTTTCGGACAGGGGGCCCCTACGAGCAGTACTTC. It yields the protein CASSLVFRTGGPYEQYF.

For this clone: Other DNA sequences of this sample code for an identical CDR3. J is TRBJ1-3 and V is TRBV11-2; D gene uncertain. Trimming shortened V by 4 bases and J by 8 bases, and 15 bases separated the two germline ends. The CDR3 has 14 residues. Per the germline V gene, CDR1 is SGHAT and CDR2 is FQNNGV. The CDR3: CASSSWQLGYTIYF. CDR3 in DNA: TGTGCCAGCAGCTCCTGGCAGCTCGGTTACACCATATATTTT. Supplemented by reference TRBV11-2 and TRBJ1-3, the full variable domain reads EAGVAQSPRYKIIEKRQSVAFWCNPISGHATLYWYQQILGQGPKLLIQFQNNGVVDDSQLPKDRFSAERLKGVDSTLKIQPAKLEDSAVYLCASSSWQLGYTIYFGEGSWLTVV.

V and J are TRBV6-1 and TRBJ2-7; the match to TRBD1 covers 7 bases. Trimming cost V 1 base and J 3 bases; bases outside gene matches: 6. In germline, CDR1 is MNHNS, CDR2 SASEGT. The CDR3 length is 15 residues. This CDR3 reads CASSEVRQGGYEQYF. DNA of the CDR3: TGTGCCAGCAGTGAAGTCAGACAGGGTGGCTACGAGCAGTACTTC.

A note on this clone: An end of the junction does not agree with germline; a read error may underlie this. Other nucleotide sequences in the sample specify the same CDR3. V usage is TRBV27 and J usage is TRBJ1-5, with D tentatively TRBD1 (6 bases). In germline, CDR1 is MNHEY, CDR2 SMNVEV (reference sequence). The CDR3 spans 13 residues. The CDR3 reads CASSLGGHQPQHF. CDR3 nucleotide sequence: TGCGCCAGCAGTTTAGGGGGGCATCAGCCCCAGCATTTT.

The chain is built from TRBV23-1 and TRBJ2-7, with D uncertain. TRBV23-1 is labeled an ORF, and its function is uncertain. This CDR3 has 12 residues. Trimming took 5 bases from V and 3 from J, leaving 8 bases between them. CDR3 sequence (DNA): TGCGCCAGCAGTGGCAGACTCTACGAGCAGTACTTC. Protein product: CASSGRLYEQYF.

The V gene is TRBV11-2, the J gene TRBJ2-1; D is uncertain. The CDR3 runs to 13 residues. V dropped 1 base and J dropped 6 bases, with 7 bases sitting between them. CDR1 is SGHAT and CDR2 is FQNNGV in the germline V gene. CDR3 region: CASSLGGLNEQFF. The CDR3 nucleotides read TGTGCCAGCAGCTTAGGCGGTCTCAATGAGCAGTTCTTC. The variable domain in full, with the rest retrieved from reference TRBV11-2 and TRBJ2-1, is EAGVAQSPRYKIIEKRQSVAFWCNPISGHATLYWYQQILGQGPKLLIQFQNNGVVDDSQLPKDRFSAERLKGVDSTLKIQPAKLEDSAVYLCASSLGGLNEQFFGPGTRLTVL.

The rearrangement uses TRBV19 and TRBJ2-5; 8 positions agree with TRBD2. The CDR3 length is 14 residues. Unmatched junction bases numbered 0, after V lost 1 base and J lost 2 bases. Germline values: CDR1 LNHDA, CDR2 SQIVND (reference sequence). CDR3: CASSIAGGQETQYF. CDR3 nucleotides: TGTGCCAGTAGTATAGCGGGAGGGCAAGAGACCCAGTACTTC. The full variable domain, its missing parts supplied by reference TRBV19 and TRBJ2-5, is DGGITQSPKYLFRKEGQNVTLSCEQNLNHDAMYWYRQDPGQGLRLIYYSQIVNDFQKGDIAEGYSVSREKKESFPLTVTSAQKNPTAFYLCASSIAGGQETQYFGPGTRLLVL.

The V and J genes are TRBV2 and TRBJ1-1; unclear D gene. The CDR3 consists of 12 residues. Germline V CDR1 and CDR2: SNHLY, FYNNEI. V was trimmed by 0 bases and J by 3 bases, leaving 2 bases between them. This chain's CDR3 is CASSEAYTEAFF. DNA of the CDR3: TGTGCCAGCAGTGAAGCCTACACTGAAGCTTTCTTT. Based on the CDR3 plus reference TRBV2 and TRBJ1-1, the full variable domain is EPEVTQTPSHQVTQMGQEVILRCVPISNHLYFYWYRQILGQKVEFLVSFYNNEISEKSEIFDDQFSVERPDGSNFTLKIRSTKLEDSAMYFCASSEAYTEAFFGQGTRLTVV.

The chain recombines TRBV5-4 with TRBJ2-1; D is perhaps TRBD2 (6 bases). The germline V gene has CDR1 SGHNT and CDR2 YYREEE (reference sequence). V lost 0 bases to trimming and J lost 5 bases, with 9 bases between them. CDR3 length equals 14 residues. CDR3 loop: CASSLVGRNNEQFF. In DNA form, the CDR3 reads TGTGCCAGCAGCTTGGTCGGGAGAAACAATGAGCAGTTCTTC.

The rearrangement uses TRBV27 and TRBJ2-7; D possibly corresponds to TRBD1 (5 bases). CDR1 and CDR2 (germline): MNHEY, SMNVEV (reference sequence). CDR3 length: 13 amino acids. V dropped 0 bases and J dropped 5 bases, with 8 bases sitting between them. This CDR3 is CASSLSGQNEQYF. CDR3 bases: TGTGCCAGCAGTTTATCGGGGCAGAACGAGCAGTACTTC.

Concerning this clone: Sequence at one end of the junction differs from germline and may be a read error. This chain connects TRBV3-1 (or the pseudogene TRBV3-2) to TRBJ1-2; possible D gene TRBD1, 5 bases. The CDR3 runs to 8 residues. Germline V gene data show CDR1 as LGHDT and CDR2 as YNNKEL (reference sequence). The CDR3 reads CASSGTAF. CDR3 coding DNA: TGTGCCAGCAGCGGGACGGCCTTC.